Sequencing of this TCR beta chain was carried out in a study of T cell changes during pregnancy in multiple sclerosis. The CDR3 has 15 amino acids. Unmatched junction bases numbered 6, after V lost 3 bases and J lost 3 bases. Looked up from germline, CDR1 is SGHKS and CDR2 is YYEKEE (reference sequence). Method: immunoSEQ multiplex PCR; TCRdb's copy keeps in-frame clones and lacks some. Here the sample spans 57,000 or so clones, under 95% being singletons. The clonotype comes from a female donor in good health, enrolled as a control in a pregnancy study. Specimen: peripheral blood, collected after pregnancy. This chain links TRBV5-5 with TRBJ1-1; 9 bases map to TRBD1. The CDR3 DNA reads as TGTGCCAGCAGCTCCGGGGGACAGGGTTACACTGAAGCTTTCTTT. Translated, it gives CASSSGGQGYTEAFF.